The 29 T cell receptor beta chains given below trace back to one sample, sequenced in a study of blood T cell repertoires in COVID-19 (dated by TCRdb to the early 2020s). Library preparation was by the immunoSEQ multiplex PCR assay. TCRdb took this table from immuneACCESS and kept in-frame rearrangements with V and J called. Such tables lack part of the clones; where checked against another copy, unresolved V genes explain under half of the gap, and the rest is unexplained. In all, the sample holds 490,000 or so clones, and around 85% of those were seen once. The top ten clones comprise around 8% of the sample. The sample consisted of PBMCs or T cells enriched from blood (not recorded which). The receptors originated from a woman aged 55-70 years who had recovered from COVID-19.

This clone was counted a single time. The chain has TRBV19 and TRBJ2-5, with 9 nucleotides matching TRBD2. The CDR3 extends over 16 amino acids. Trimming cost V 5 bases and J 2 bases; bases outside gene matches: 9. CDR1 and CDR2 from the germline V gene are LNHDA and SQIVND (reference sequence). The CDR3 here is CASSPSGLAVQETQYF. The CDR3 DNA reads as TGTGCCAGTAGTCCATCGGGACTAGCCGTTCAAGAGACCCAGTACTTC.

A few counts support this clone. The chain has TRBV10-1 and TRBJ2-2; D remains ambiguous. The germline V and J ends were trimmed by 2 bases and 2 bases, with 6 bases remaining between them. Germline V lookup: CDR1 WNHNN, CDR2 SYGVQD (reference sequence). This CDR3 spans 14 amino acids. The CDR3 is CASSEGRNTGELFF. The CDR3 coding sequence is TGCGCCAGCAGTGAGGGGCGTAACACCGGGGAGCTGTTTTTT.

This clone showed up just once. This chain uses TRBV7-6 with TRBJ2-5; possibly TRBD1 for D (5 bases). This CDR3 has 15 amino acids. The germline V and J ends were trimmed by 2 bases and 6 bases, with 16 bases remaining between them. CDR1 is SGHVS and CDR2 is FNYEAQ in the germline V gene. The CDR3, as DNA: TGTGCCAGCAGCTTATCACCCCAGCAGGGAAAGACCCAGTACTTC. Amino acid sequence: CASSLSPQQGKTQYF.

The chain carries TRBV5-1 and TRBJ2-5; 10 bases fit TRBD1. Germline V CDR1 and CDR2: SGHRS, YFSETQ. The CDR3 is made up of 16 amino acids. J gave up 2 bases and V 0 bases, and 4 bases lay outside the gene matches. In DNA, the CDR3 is TGCGCCAGCAGCTTGGGGACAGGGGGTCCTCAAGAGACCCAGTACTTC. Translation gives CASSLGTGGPQETQYF. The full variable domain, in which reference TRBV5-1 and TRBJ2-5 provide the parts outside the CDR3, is KAGVTQTPRYLIKTRGQQVTLSCSPISGHRSVSWYQQTPGQGLQFLFEYFSETQRNKGNFPGRFSGRQFSNSRSEMNVSTLELGDSALYLCASSLGTGGPQETQYFGPGTRLLVL.

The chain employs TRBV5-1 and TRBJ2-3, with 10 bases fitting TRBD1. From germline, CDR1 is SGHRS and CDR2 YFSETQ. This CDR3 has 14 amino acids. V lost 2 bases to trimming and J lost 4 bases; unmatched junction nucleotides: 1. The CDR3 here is CASSFGQGADTQYF. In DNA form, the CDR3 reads TGCGCCAGCAGCTTCGGACAGGGGGCAGATACGCAGTATTTT.

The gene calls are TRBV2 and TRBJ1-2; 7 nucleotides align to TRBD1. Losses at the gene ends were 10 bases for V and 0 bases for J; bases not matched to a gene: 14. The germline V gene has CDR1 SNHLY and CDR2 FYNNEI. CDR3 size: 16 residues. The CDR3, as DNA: TGTGCCATTCCTTTAGCAGGGGGAAGGACTAACTATGGCTACACCTTC. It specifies CAIPLAGGRTNYGYTF.

The CDR3 here is CASSRDRAGGNQPQHF. As DNA, the CDR3 is TGTGCCAGCAGCCGGGACAGGGCTGGGGGCAATCAGCCCCAGCATTTT. The J gene is TRBJ1-5, the V gene TRBV21-1; the D call in the table, TRBD1, was not verified against the DNA. TRBV21-1 is tagged as a pseudogene. This CDR3 spans 16 amino acids.

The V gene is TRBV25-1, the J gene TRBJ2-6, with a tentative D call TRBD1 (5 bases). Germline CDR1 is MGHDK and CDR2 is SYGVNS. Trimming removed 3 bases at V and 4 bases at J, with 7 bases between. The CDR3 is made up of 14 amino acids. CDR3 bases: TGTGCCAGCAGTGATGCAGGGGGGGCCAACGTCCTGACTTTC. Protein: CASSDAGGANVLTF.

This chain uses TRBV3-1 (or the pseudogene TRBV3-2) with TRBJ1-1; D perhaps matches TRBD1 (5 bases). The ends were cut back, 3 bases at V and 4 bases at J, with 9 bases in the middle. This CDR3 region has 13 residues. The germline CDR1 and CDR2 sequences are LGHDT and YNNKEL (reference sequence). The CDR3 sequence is CASSQGGPTEAFF. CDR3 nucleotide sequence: TGTGCCAGCAGCCAGGGGGGTCCCACTGAAGCTTTCTTT.

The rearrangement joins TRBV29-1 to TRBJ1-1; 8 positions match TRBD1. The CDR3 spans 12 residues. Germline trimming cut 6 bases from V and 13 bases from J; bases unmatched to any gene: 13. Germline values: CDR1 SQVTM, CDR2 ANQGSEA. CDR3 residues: CSVDGAGQGDFF. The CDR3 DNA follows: TGCAGCGTGGACGGGGCTGGACAGGGCGATTTCTTT.

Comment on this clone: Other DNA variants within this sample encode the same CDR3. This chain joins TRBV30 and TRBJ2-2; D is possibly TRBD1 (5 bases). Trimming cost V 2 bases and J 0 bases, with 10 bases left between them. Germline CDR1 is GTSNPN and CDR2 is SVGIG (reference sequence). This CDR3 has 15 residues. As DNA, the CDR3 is TGTGCCTGGAGTTTATCGACAGCGAACACCGGGGAGCTGTTTTTT. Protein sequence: CAWSLSTANTGELFF.

The CDR3, as DNA: TGTGCCAGCACCCAAAGTGGGACATCGGGCGGCTACACCTTC. This sequence encodes CASTQSGTSGGYTF. The chain links TRBV25-1 to TRBJ1-2; possible D gene TRBD1, 6 bases. The CDR3 is 14 amino acids. V lost 7 bases, J lost 8 bases, and 20 bases lay in between. From germline, CDR1 is MGHDK and CDR2 SYGVNS.

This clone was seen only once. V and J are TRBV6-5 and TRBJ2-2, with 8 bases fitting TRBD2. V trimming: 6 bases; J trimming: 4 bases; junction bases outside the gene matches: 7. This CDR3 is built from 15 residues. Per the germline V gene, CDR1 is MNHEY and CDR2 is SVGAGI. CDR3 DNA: TGTGCCAGCAGCTACCGGGGGGGGGCCACCGGGGAGCTGTTTTTT. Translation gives CASSYRGGATGELFF.

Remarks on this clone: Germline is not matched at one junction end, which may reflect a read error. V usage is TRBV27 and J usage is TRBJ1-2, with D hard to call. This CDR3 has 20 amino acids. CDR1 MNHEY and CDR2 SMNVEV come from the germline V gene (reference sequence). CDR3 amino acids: CASSLRATYGGGIANYGYIF. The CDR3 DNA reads TGTGCCAGCAGTTTACGGGCCACCTACGGAGGAGGGATTGCCAACTATGGCTACATCTTC.

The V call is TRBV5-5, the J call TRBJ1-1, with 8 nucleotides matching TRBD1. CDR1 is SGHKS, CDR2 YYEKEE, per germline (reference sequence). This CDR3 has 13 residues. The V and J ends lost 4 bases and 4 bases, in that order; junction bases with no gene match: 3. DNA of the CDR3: TGTGCCAGCAGCGGAACAGGGGGCACTGAAGCTTTCTTT. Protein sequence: CASSGTGGTEAFF. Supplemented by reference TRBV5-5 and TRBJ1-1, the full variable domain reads DAGVTQSPTHLIKTRGQQVTLRCSPISGHKSVSWYQQVLGQGPQFIFQYYEKEERGRGNFPDRFSARQFPNYSSELNVNALLLGDSALYLCASSGTGGTEAFFGQGTRLTVV.

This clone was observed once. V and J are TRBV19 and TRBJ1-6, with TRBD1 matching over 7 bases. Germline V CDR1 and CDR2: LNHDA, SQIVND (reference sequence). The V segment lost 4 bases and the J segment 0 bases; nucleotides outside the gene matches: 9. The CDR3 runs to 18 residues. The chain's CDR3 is CASSKSGQPSSYNSPLHF. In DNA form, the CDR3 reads TGTGCCAGTAGTAAATCGGGACAGCCGAGCTCCTATAATTCACCCCTCCACTTT.

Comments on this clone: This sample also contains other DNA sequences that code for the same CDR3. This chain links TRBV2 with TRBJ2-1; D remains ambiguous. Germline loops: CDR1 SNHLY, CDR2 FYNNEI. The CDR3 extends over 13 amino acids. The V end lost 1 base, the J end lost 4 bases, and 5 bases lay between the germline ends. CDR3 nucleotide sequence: TGTGCCAGCAGTGAAGACCGGTACAATGAGCAGTTCTTC. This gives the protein CASSEDRYNEQFF.

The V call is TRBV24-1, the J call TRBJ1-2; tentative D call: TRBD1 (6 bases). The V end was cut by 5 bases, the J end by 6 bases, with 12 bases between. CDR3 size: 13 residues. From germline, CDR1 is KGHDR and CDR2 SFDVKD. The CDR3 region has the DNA TGTGCCACCAGTGGACCGGGGGGCCATGGCTACACCTTC. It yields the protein CATSGPGGHGYTF.

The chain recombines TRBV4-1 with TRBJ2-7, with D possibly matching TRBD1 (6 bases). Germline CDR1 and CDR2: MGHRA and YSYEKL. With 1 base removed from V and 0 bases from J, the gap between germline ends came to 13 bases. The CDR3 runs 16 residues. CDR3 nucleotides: TGCGCCAGCAGCCAAGCCCGGCAGGGGAGCTCCTACGAGCAGTACTTC. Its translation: CASSQARQGSSYEQYF.

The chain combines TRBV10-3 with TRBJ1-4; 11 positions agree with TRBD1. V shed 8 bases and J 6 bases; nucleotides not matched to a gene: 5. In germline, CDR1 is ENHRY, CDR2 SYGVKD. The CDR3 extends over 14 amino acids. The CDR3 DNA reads TGTGCCATCGGCCGGGACAGGGGGTATGAAAAACTGTTTTTT. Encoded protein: CAIGRDRGYEKLFF.

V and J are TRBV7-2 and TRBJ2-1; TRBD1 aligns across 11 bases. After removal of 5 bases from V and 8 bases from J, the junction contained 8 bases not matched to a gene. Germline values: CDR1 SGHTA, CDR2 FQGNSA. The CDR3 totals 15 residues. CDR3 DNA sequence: TGTGCCAGCAGCCGGTGGGGACAGGGGGGAGATGAGCAGTTCTTC. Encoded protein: CASSRWGQGGDEQFF. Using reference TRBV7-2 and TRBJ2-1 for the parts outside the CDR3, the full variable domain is GAGVSQSPSNKVTEKGKDVELRCDPISGHTALYWYRQSLGQGLEFLIYFQGNSAPDKSGLPSDRFSAERTGGSVSTLTIQRTQQEDSAVYLCASSRWGQGGDEQFFGPGTRLTVL.

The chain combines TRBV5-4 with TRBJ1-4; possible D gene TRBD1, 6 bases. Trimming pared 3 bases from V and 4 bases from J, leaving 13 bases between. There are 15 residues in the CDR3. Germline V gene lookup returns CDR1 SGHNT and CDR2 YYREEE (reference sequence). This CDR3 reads CASSWKQGGNEKLFF. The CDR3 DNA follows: TGTGCCAGCAGCTGGAAACAGGGCGGTAATGAAAAACTGTTTTTT.

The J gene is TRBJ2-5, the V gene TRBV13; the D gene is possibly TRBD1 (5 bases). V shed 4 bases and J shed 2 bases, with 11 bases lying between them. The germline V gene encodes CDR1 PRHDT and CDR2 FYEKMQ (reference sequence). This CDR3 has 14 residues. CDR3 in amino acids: CASSSDTRQETQYF. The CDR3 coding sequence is TGTGCCAGCAGCTCGGACACTCGTCAAGAGACCCAGTACTTC.

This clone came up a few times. CDR3 nucleotide sequence: TGTGCCAGCAGCCGGGGCAGGGGTTCACCCCTCCACTTT. Its translation is CASSRGRGSPLHF. The chain recombines TRBV3-1 (or the pseudogene TRBV3-2) with TRBJ1-6, with D perhaps matching TRBD1 (6 bases). V was trimmed by 4 bases and J by 9 bases, leaving 10 bases between them. CDR3 length equals 13 residues. Germline V gene sequence: CDR1 LGHDT, CDR2 YNNKEL (reference sequence).

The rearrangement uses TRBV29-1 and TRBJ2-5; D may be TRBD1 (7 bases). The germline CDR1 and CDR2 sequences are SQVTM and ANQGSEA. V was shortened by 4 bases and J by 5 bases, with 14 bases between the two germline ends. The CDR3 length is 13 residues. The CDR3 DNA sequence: TGCAGCGTTGGGAAACAGGGGAGGGAGACCCAGTACTTC. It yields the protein CSVGKQGRETQYF. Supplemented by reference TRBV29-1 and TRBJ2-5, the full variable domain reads SAVISQKPSRDICQRGTSLTIQCQVDSQVTMMFWYRQQPGQSLTLIATANQGSEATYESGFVIDKFPISRPNLTFSTLTVSNMSPEDSSIYLCSVGKQGRETQYFGPGTRLLVL.

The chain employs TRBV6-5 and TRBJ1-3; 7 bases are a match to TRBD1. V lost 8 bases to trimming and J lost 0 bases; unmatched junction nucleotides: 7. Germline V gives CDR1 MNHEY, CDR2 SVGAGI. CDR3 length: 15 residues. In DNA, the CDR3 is TGTGCCAGCGCCAGACAGGGTCTCTCTGGAAACACCATATATTTT. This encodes CASARQGLSGNTIYF.

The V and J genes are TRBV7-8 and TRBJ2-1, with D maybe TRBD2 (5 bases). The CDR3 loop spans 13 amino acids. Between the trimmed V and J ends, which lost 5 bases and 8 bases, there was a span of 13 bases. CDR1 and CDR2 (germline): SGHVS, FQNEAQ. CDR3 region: CASSKTLGDEQFF. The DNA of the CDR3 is TGTGCCAGCAGCAAGACCTTGGGAGATGAGCAGTTCTTC.

This CDR3 is CASRGLGGAEQFF. In DNA, the CDR3 is TGTGCCAGCAGGGGACTCGGAGGCGCGGAGCAGTTCTTC. V is TRBV2 and J is TRBJ2-1; a weak D match, TRBD2 (6 bases). Germline V gene lookup returns CDR1 SNHLY and CDR2 FYNNEI. CDR3 length equals 13 residues. The ends were cut back, 6 bases at V and 10 bases at J, with 16 bases in the middle.

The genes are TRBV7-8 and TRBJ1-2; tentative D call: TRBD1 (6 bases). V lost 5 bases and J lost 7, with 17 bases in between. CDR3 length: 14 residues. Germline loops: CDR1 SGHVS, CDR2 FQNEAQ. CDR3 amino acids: CASSPLVGGFGYTF. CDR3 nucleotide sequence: TGTGCCAGCAGCCCCCTCGTAGGGGGTTTTGGCTACACCTTC.